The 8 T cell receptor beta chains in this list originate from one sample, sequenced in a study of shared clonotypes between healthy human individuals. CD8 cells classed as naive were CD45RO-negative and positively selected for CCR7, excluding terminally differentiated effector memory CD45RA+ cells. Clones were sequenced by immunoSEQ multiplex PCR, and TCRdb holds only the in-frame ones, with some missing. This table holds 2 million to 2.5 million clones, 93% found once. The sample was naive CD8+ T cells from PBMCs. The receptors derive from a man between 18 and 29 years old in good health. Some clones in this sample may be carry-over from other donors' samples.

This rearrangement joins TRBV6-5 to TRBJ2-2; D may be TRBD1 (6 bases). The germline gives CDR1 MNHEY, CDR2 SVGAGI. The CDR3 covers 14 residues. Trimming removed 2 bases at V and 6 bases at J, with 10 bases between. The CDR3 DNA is TGTGCCAGCAGTTACAACAGGGCGGCCGGGGAGCTGTTTTTT. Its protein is CASSYNRAAGELFF.

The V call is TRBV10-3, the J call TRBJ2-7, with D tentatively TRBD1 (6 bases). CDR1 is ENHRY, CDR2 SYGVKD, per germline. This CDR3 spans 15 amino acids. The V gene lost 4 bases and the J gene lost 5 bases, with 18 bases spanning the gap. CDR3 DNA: TGTGCCATCAGTGGTGGCCCAGGGGCTACCGACGAGCAGTACTTC. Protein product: CAISGGPGATDEQYF.

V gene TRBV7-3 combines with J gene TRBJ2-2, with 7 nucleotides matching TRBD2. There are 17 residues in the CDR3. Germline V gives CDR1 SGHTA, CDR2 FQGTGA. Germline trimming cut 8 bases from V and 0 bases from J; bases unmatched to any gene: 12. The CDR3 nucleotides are TGTGCCAGCCGTCGCGGGAGTCCGTTCGCGAACACCGGGGAGCTGTTTTTT. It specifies CASRRGSPFANTGELFF.

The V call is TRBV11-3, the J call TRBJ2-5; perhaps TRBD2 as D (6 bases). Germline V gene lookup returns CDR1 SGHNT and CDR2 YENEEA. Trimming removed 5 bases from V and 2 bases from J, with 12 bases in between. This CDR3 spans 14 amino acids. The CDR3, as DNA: TGTGCCAGCAGCCATGCGGGGCAGCAAGAGACCCAGTACTTC. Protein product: CASSHAGQQETQYF.

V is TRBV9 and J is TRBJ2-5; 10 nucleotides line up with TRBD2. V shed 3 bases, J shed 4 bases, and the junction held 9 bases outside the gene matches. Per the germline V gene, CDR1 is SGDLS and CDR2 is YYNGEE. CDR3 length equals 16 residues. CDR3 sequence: CASSDPKASGRETQYF. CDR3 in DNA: TGTGCCAGCAGCGATCCCAAGGCTAGCGGGAGAGAGACCCAGTACTTC. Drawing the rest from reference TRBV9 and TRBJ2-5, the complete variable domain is DSGVTQTPKHLITATGQRVTLRCSPRSGDLSVYWYQQSLDQGLQFLIQYYNGEERAKGNILERFSAQQFPDLHSELNLSSLELGDSALYFCASSDPKASGRETQYFGPGTRLLVL.

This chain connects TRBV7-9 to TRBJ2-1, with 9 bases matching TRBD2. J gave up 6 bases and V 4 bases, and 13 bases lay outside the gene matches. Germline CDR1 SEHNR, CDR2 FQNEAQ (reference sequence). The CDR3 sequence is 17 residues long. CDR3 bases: TGTGCCAGCAGCTACCCTCGTAGCGGGAGAATCGGCAATGAGCAGTTCTTC. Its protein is CASSYPRSGRIGNEQFF. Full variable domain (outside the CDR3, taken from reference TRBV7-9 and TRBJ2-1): DTGVSQNPRHKITKRGQNVTFRCDPISEHNRLYWYRQTLGQGPEFLTYFQNEAQLEKSRLLSDRFSAERPKGSFSTLEIQRTEQGDSAMYLCASSYPRSGRIGNEQFFGPGTRLTVL.

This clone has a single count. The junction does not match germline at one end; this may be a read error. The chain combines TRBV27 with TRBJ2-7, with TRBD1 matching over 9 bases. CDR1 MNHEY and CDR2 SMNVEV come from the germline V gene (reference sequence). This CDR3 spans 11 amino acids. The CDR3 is CASRSGTGLFF. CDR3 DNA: TGTGCCAGCCGCTCCGGGACAGGGCTCTTCTTC.

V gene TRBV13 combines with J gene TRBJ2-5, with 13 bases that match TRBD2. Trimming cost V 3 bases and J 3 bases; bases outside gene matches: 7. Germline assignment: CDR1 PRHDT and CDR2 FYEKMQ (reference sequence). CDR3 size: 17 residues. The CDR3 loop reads CASSLGLAGSNKETQYF. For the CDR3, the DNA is TGTGCCAGCAGCTTGGGACTAGCGGGATCAAATAAAGAGACCCAGTACTTC.